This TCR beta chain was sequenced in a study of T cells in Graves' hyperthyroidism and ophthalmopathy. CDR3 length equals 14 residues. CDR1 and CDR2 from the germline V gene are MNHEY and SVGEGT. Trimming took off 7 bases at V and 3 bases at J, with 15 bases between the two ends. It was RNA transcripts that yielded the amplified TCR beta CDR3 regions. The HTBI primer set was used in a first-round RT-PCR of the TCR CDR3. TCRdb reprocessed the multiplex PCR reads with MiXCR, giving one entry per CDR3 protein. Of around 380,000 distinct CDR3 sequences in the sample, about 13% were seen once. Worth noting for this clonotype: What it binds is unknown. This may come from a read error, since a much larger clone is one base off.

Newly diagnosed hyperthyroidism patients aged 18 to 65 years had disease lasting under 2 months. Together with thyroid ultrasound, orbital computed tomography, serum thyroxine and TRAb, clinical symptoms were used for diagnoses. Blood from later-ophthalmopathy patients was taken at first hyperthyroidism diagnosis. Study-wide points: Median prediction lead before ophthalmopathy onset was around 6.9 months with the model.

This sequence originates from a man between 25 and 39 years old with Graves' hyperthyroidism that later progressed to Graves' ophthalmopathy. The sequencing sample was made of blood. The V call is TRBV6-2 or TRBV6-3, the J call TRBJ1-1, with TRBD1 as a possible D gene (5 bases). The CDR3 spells CASKVQGMDTEAFF. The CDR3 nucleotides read TGTGCCAGCAAGGTCCAGGGAATGGACACTGAAGCTTTCTTT.